The 5 T cell receptor beta chains presented below share a single source sample, sequenced in a study of low-dose radiotherapy and immunotherapy resistance in tumors. With TRAV- and TRBV-specific primers, first-strand cDNA was made, covering the alpha and beta chains. TCRs were amplified for 20 to 25 PCR cycles with a constant-region primer and V-primer adapter. TCRdb reanalysed the reads using MiXCR and keeps one entry per CDR3 protein. The table has some 88,000 distinct CDR3 sequences, 9.4% seen once. The time point: before trial treatment. The material was PBMCs, obtained before treatment. These receptors all stem from a male donor with prostate cancer.

This clonotype has ten or more counts. The chain employs TRBV4-1 and TRBJ2-1, with 9 bases lining up with TRBD2. The CDR3 totals 17 residues. Per the germline V gene, CDR1 is MGHRA and CDR2 is YSYEKL. V shed 4 bases, J shed 7 bases, and the junction held 14 bases outside the gene matches. Written as DNA, the CDR3 is TGCGCCAGCAGCCCGAAGTCAGGGTTTAGCGGGAGTAATGAGCAGTTCTTC. Encoded protein: CASSPKSGFSGSNEQFF.

This clonotype was recorded many times. This sequence joins TRBV27 and TRBJ1-1; 7 positions agree with TRBD1. J gave up 0 bases and V 5 bases, and 6 bases lay outside the gene matches. CDR1 is MNHEY and CDR2 is SMNVEV in the germline V gene (reference sequence). The CDR3 covers 15 residues. CDR3 DNA sequence: TGTGCCAGCAGTCCAGGGGGACGGATGAACACTGAAGCTTTCTTT. Translating it yields CASSPGGRMNTEAFF.

This clonotype was seen repeatedly, ten times or more. V is TRBV14 and J is TRBJ2-1; no definite D call. Trimming cost V 0 bases and J 9 bases, with 12 bases left between them. This CDR3 is 14 amino acids long. The V gene's germline CDR1 is SGHDN and CDR2 FVKESK. CDR3 in DNA: TGTGCCAGCAGCCAAGAGGTTTCGGCTTCTGAGCAGTTCTTC. Translation gives CASSQEVSASEQFF.

The chain links TRBV7-6 to TRBJ2-5; 8 bases line up with TRBD2. CDR1 SGHVS and CDR2 FNYEAQ come from the germline V gene. The junction had 16 bases not matched to a gene; V was cut back by 2 bases and J by 11 bases. The CDR3 is 16 amino acids. CDR3: CASSLSAGGLGNEQYF. The CDR3 DNA reads as TGTGCCAGCAGCTTATCGGCGGGAGGTTTGGGGAATGAACAGTACTTC.

This clonotype was detected ten times or more. The chain carries TRBV7-2 and TRBJ2-2; D might be TRBD1 or TRBD2, each matching 5 bases. The length of the CDR3 is 15 residues. V was trimmed by 3 bases and J by 4 bases, leaving 12 bases between them. Germline CDR1 is SGHTA and CDR2 is FQGNSA. CDR3 in amino acids: CASSFQQAGTGELFF. The CDR3, as DNA: TGTGCCAGCAGCTTTCAACAGGCGGGCACCGGGGAGCTGTTTTTT. The whole variable domain, remainder taken from reference TRBV7-2 and TRBJ2-2, is GAGVSQSPSNKVTEKGKDVELRCDPISGHTALYWYRQSLGQGLEFLIYFQGNSAPDKSGLPSDRFSAERTGGSVSTLTIQRTQQEDSAVYLCASSFQQAGTGELFFGEGSRLTVL.